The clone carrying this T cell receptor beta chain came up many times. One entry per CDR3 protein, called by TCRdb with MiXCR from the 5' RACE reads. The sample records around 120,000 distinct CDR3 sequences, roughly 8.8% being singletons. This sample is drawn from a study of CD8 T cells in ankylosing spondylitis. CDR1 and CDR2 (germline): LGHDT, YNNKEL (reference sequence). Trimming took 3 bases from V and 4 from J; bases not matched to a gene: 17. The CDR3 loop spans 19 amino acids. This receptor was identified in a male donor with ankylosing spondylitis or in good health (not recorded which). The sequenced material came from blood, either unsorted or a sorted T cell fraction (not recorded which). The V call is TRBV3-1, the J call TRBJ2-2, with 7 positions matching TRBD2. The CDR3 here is CASSQPRNRPGGATGELFF. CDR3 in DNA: TGTGCCAGCAGCCAGCCAAGAAATAGGCCGGGAGGAGCCACCGGGGAGCTGTTTTTT. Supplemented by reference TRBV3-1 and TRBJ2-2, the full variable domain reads DTAVSQTPKYLVTQMGNDKSIKCEQNLGHDTMYWYKQDSKKFLKIMFSYNNKELIINETVPNRFSPKSPDKAHLNLHINSLELGDSAVYFCASSQPRNRPGGATGELFFGEGSRLTVL.